One sample yielded the 10 T cell receptor beta chains listed below, sequenced in a study of shared clonotypes between healthy human individuals (dated by TCRdb to 2020 to 2021). The protocol used for the library was the immunoSEQ multiplex PCR assay. The immuneACCESS repertoire file appears here via TCRdb, limited to in-frame rearrangements. These files lack a portion of the clones; in checked studies, under half of the deficit traces to unresolved V genes, and the cause of the others is not known. This sample holds over a million clones; nearly 99% were observed only once. Approximately 0.44% of the sample is in the top ten clones. Sequencing used naive CD4+ T cells sorted from blood. According to the study, the label for this sample's cell subset or site signals: CD45RA+ positively selected. These receptors all come from a man between 25 and 39 years old in good health.

This clone appeared a single time. The V call is TRBV7-2, the J call TRBJ2-5; possible D gene TRBD2, 6 bases. Trimming shortened V by 5 bases and J by 7 bases, and 20 bases separated the two germline ends. Germline V lookup: CDR1 SGHTA, CDR2 FQGNSA. The CDR3 totals 15 residues. The CDR3 sequence is CASSTGRERHVTQYF. The DNA for the CDR3 is TGTGCCAGCAGCACGGGCCGGGAGCGCCATGTGACCCAGTACTTC.

V and J are TRBV11-2 and TRBJ2-5; 8 bases fit TRBD1. V shed 4 bases, J shed 10 bases, and the junction held 8 bases outside the gene matches. The CDR3 runs to 13 residues. Looked up from germline, CDR1 is SGHAT and CDR2 is FQNNGV. The CDR3 DNA reads as TGTGCCAGCAGCTCCCTGGACAGGGCGGGCCAGTACTTC. It yields the protein CASSSLDRAGQYF. Full variable domain (rest looked up from reference TRBV11-2 and TRBJ2-5): EAGVAQSPRYKIIEKRQSVAFWCNPISGHATLYWYQQILGQGPKLLIQFQNNGVVDDSQLPKDRFSAERLKGVDSTLKIQPAKLEDSAVYLCASSSLDRAGQYFGPGTRLLVL.

The gene calls are TRBV19 and TRBJ1-3; 8 positions match TRBD1. This CDR3 region has 14 residues. J was trimmed by 5 bases and V by 9 bases; bases with no gene match: 9. Germline lookup yields CDR1 LNHDA and CDR2 SQIVND (reference sequence). The CDR3 DNA reads as TGTGCCAGCAGCGGACAGGGCAAGCGAAACACCATATATTTT. It specifies CASSGQGKRNTIYF.

This chain links TRBV14 with TRBJ2-7; 11 bases are shared with TRBD2. V was clipped by 4 bases and J by 4 bases; unmatched bases: 9. CDR3 length: 16 residues. CDR1 is SGHDN and CDR2 is FVKESK in the germline V gene. The CDR3 region has the DNA TGTGCCAGCAGCCGAGGGACTAGCGGCTTGACATACGAGCAGTACTTC. Amino acids: CASSRGTSGLTYEQYF. The entire variable domain, with the rest obtained from reference TRBV14 and TRBJ2-7, is as follows: EAGVTQFPSHSVIEKGQTVTLRCDPISGHDNLYWYRRVMGKEIKFLLHFVKESKQDESGMPNNRFLAERTGGTYSTLKVQPAELEDSGVYFCASSRGTSGLTYEQYFGPGTRLTVT.

The CDR3 nucleotides are TGTGCCAGCAGCTTAGATTGGGTAGCGGGAACCTACGAGCAGTACTTC. Translated, it gives CASSLDWVAGTYEQYF. The rearrangement links TRBV7-2 to TRBJ2-7; TRBD2 matches 8 bases. The CDR3 contains 16 residues. CDR1 SGHTA and CDR2 FQGNSA come from the germline V gene. The V and J ends lost 1 base and 2 bases, in that order; junction bases with no gene match: 7.

About this clone itself: Other DNA variants within this sample encode the same CDR3. The rearrangement links TRBV18 to TRBJ2-7; D perhaps matches TRBD2 (6 bases). V was trimmed by 3 bases and J by 0 bases, leaving 9 bases between them. The V gene's germline CDR1 is KGHSH and CDR2 LQKENI. This CDR3 comprises 14 residues. The CDR3 DNA reads TGTGCCAGCTCACCGGGCGGGACCTCCTACGAGCAGTACTTC. Translation gives CASSPGGTSYEQYF.

This sequence joins TRBV10-1 and TRBJ1-1; D possibly corresponds to TRBD1 (6 bases). Trimming removed 8 bases from V and 4 bases from J, with 14 bases in between. In germline, CDR1 is WNHNN, CDR2 SYGVQD (reference sequence). The CDR3 runs to 13 residues. The CDR3 is CASAPGAGTEAFF. The CDR3 DNA reads TGCGCCAGCGCCCCGGGGGCAGGCACTGAAGCTTTCTTT.

The chain combines TRBV28 with TRBJ1-2; D gene ambiguous. Trimming stripped 4 bases from V and 7 bases from J, with 13 bases between. The germline V gene has CDR1 MDHEN and CDR2 SYDVKM. The CDR3 consists of 13 residues. CDR3 nucleotide sequence: TGTGCCAGCAGTTCCTCCCCCATACGTGGCTACACCTTC. Its translation is CASSSSPIRGYTF.

The chain joins TRBV5-1 to TRBJ2-1, with a possible D match to TRBD2 (5 bases). V was trimmed by 4 bases and J by 6 bases, leaving 8 bases between them. Per the germline V gene, CDR1 is SGHRS and CDR2 is YFSETQ. The CDR3 has 12 residues. CDR3 region: CASSQLGNEQFF. CDR3 coding DNA: TGCGCCAGCAGCCAACTAGGCAATGAGCAGTTCTTC.

The gene calls are TRBV5-6 and TRBJ2-7; 7 bases align to TRBD2. The ends lost 4 bases at V and 5 bases at J; junction bases unmatched: 12. Germline loops: CDR1 SGHDT, CDR2 YYEEEE. This CDR3 is 15 amino acids long. In DNA form, the CDR3 reads TGTGCCAGCAGCCATATCAACGGAGCGGGGAACGAGCAGTACTTC. Protein: CASSHINGAGNEQYF.